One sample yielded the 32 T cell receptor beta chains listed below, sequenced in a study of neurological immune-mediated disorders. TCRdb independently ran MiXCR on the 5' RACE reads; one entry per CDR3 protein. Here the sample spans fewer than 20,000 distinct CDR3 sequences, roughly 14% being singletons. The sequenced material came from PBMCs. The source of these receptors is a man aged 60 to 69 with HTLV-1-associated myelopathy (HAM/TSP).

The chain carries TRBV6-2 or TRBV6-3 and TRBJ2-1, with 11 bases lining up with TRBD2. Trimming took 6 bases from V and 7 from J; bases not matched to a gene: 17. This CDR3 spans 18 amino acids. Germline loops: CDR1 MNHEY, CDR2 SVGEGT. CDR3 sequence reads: CASSYILLLAGGSNEQFF. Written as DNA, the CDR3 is TGTGCCAGCAGCTACATCCTTTTGCTAGCGGGGGGATCTAATGAGCAGTTCTTC.

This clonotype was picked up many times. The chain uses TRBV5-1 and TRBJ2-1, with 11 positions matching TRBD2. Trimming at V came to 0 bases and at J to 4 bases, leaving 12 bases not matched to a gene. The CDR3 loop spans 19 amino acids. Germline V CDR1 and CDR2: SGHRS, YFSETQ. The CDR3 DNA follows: TGCGCCAGCAGCTTGGCGAGCGTTTTAGCGGGGGGGCCGTACAATGAGCAGTTCTTC. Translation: CASSLASVLAGGPYNEQFF.

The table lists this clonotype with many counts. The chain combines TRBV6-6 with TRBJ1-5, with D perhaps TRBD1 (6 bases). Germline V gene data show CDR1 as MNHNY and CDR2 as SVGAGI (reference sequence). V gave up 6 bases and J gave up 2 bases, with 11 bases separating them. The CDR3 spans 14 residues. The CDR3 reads CASSTGWGNQPQHF. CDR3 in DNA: TGTGCCAGCAGCACAGGGTGGGGCAATCAGCCCCAGCATTTT.

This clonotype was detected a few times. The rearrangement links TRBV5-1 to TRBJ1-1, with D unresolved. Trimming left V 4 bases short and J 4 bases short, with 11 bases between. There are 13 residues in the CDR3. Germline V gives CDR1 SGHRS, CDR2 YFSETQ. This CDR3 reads CASSQLGITEAFF. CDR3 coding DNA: TGCGCCAGCAGCCAGCTCGGGATCACTGAAGCTTTCTTT.

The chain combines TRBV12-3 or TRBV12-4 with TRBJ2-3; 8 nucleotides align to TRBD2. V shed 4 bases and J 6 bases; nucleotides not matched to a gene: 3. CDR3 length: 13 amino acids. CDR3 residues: CASSWRGADTQYF. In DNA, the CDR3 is TGTGCCAGCAGTTGGCGGGGGGCGGATACGCAGTATTTT.

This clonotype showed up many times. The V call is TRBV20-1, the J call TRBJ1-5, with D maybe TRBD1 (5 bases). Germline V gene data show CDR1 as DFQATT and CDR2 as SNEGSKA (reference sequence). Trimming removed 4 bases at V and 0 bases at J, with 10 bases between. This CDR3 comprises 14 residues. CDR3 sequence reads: CSAIVGDSNQPQHF. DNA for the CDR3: TGCAGTGCTATAGTGGGGGATAGCAATCAGCCCCAGCATTTT.

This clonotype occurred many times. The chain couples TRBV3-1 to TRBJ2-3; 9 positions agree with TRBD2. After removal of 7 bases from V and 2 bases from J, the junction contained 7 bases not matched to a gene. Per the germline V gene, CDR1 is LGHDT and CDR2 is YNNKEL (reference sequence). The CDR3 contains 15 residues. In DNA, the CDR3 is TGTGCCAGCAACCAGCGGGGGGCGTACACAGATACGCAGTATTTT. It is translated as CASNQRGAYTDTQYF.

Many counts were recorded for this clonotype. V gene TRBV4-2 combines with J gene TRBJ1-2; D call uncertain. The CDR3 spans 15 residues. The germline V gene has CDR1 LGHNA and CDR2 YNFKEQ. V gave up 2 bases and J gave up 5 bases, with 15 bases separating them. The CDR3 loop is CASSQRTTEFYGYTF. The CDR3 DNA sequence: TGTGCCAGCAGCCAACGAACAACGGAATTTTATGGCTACACCTTC.

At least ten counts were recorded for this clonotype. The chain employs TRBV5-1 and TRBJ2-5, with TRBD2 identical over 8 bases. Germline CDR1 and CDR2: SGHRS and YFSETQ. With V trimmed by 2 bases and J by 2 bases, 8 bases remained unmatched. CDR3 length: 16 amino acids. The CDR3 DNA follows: TGCGCCAGCAGCTTCGGCGGGGGGCTTCCTCAAGAGACCCAGTACTTC. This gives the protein CASSFGGGLPQETQYF.

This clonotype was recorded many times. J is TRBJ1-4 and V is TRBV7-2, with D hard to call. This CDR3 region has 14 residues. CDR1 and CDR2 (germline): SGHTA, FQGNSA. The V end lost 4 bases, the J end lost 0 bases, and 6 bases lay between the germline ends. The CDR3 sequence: CASSYSSTNEKLFF. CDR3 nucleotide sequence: TGTGCCAGCAGCTACAGCTCAACTAATGAAAAACTGTTTTTT.

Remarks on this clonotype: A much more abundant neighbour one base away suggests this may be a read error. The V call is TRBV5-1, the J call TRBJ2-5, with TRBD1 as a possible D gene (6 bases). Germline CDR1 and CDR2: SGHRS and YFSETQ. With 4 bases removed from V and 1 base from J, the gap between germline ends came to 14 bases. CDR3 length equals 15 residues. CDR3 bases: TGCGCCAGCAGCACCAACAAAGGGGGCCAAGAGACCCAGTACTTC. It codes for CASSTNKGGQETQYF.

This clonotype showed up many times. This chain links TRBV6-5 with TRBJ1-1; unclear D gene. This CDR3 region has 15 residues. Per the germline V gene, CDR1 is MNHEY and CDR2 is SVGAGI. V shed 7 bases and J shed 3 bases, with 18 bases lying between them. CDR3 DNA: TGTGCCAGCATCCCTCGACCCCCACGGGACACTGAAGCTTTCTTT. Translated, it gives CASIPRPPRDTEAFF.

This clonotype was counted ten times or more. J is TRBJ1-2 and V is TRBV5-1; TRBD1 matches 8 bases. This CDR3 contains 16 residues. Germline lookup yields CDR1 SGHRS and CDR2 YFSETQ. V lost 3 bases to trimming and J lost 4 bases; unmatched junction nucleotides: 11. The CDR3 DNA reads TGCGCCAGCAGCTACGACATTACAGGGGGGCTCTATGGCTACACCTTC. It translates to CASSYDITGGLYGYTF.

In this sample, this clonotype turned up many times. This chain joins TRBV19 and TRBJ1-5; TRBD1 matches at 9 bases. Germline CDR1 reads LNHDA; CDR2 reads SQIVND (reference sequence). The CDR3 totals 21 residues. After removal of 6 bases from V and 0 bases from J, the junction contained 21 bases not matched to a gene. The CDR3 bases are TGTGCCAGTAGCTCGACCCGGGCGGGACAGGGCGTTTCGAGTAGCAATCAGCCCCAGCATTTT. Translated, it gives CASSSTRAGQGVSSSNQPQHF.

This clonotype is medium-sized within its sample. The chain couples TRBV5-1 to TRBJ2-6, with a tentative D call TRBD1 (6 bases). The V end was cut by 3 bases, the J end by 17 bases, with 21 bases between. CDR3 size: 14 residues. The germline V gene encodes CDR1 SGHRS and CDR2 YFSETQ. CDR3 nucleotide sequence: TGCGCCAGCAGCTCCGGACAGCCTGGACAAATCTTGACTTTC. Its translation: CASSSGQPGQILTF.

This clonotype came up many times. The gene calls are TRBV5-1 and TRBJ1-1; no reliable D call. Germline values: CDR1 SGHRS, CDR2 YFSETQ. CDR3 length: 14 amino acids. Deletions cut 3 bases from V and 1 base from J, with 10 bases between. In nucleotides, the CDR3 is TGCGCCAGCAGCTCAGGACCGGGGAACACTGAAGCTTTCTTT. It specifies CASSSGPGNTEAFF.

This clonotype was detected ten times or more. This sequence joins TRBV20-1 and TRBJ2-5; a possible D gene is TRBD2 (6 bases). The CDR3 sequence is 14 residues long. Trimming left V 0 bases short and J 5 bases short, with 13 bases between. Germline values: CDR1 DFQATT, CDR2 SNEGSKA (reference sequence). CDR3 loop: CSAREGGWEETQYF. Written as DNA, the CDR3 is TGCAGTGCTAGAGAGGGGGGTTGGGAGGAGACCCAGTACTTC.

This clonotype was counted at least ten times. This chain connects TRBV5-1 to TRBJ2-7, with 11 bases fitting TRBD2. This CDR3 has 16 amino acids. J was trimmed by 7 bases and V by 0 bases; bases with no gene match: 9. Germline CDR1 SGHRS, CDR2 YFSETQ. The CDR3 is CASSLGSTSGGSEQYF. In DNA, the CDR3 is TGCGCCAGCAGCTTGGGGAGTACTAGCGGGGGATCGGAGCAGTACTTC.

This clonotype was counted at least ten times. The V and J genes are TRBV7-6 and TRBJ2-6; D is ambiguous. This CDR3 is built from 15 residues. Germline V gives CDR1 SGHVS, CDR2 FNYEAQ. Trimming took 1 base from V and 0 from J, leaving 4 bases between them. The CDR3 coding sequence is TGTGCCAGCAGCTTAGGACACTCTGGGGCCAACGTCCTGACTTTC. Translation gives CASSLGHSGANVLTF.

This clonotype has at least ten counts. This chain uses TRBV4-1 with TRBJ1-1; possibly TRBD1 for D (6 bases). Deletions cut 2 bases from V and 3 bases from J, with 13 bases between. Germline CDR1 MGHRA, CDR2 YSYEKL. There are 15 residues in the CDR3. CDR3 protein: CASSQWGPGDTEAFF. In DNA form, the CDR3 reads TGCGCCAGCAGCCAATGGGGGCCAGGGGACACTGAAGCTTTCTTT.

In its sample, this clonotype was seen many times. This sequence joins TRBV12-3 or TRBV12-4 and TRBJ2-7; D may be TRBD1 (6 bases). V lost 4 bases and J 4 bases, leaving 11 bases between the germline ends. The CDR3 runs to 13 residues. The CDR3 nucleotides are TGTGCCAGCAGTTCCCACAGGGAGTACGAGCAGTACTTC. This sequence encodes CASSSHREYEQYF.

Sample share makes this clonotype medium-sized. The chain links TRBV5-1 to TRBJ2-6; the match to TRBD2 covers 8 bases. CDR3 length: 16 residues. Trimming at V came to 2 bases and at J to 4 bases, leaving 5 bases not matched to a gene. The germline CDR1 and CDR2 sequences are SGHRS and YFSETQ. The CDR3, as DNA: TGCGCCAGCAGCTTTCCGGGGGGGAGAGGGGCCAACGTCCTGACTTTC. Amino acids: CASSFPGGRGANVLTF.

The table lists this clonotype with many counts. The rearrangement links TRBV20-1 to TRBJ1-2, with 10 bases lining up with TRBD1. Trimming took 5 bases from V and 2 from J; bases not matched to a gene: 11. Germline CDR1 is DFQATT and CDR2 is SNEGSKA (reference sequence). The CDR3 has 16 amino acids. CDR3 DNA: TGCAGTGCTTGGGGCGACAGGGGGCGTCTGAACTATGGCTACACCTTC. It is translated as CSAWGDRGRLNYGYTF.

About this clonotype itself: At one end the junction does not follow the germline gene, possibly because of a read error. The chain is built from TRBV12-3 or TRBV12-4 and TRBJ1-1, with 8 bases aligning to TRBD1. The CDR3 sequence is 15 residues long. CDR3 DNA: TGTGCCTGCAGACGGACCGGGACAGGACCTAGGCTGGCTTTCTTT. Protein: CACRRTGTGPRLAFF.

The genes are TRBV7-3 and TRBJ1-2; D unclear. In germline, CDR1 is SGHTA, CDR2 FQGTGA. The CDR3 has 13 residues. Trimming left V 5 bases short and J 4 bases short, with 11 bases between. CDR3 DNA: TGTGCCAGCAGCCCCGGGGTGGGCTATGGCTACACCTTC. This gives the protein CASSPGVGYGYTF.

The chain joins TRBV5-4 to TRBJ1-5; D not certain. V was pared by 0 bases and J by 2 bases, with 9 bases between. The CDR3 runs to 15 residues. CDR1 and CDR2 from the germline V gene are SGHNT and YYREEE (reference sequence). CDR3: CASSLVPGGNQPQHF. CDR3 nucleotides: TGTGCCAGCAGCTTGGTACCGGGAGGCAATCAGCCCCAGCATTTT.

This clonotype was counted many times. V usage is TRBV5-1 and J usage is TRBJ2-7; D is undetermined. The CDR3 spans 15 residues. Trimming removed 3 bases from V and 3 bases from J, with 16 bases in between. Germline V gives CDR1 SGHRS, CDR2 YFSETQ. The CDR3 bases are TGCGCCAGCAGCTCGGACGGACGGTCAAGCTACGAGCAGTACTTC. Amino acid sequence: CASSSDGRSSYEQYF.

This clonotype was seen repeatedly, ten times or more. CDR3: CASSSQTGGIEKLFF. DNA for the CDR3: TGTGCCAGCAGCTCCCAGACAGGGGGCATTGAAAAACTGTTTTTT. J is TRBJ1-4 and V is TRBV9; 10 nucleotides align to TRBD1. This CDR3 is built from 15 residues. J was trimmed by 7 bases and V by 4 bases; bases with no gene match: 7. Germline CDR1 is SGDLS and CDR2 is YYNGEE. Full variable domain (missing parts from reference TRBV9 and TRBJ1-4): DSGVTQTPKHLITATGQRVTLRCSPRSGDLSVYWYQQSLDQGLQFLIQYYNGEERAKGNILERFSAQQFPDLHSELNLSSLELGDSALYFCASSSQTGGIEKLFFGSGTQLSVL.

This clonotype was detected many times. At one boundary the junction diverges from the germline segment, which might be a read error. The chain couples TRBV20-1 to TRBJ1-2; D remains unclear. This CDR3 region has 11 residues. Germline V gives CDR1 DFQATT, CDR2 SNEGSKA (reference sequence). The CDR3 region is CSATPNYGYTF. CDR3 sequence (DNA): TGCAGCGCTACGCCTAACTATGGCTACACCTTC.

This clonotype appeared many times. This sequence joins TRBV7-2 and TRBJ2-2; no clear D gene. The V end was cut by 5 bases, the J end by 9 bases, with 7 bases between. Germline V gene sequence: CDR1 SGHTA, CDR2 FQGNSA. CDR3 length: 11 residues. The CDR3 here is CASSHGRELFF. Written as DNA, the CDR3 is TGTGCCAGCAGCCATGGACGGGAGCTGTTTTTT.

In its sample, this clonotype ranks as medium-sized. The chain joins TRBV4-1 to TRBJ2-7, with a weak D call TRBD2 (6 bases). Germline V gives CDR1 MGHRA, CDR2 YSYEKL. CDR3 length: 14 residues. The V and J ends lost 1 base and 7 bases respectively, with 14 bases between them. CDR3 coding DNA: TGCGCCAGCAGCCAAGCGAGGGGCGGAGGGGAGCAGTACTTC. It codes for CASSQARGGGEQYF.

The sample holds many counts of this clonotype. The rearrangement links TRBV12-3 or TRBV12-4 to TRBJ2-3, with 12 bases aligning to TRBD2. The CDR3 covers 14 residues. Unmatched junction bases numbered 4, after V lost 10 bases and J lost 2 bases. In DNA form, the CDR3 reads TGTGCCACACTAGCGGGGGGACCCACAGATACGCAGTATTTT. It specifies CATLAGGPTDTQYF.